One sample yielded the 23 T cell receptor beta chains listed below, sequenced in a study of cytomegalovirus exposure and HLA in healthy donors. The primer mix had 60 Vbeta and 13 Jbeta primers. Profiling relied on immunoSEQ multiplex PCR, and the TCRdb table lists in-frame clones only, not all of them. Found here are around 100,000 clones, 76% of them singletons; the top ten hold 15% to 20%. Sequencing was done on a sample of PBMCs. The receptors here all came from a woman aged 60-70 years in good health and CMV-seropositive.

The chain recombines TRBV27 with TRBJ2-5, with a possible D match to TRBD1 (6 bases). The tail of the sequence fits TRBJ2-7 better, so the J call may be wrong. Per the germline V gene, CDR1 is MNHEY and CDR2 is SMNVEV (reference sequence). The CDR3 is 15 amino acids. The CDR3 nucleotides read TGTGCCAGCAGTTTATCGATGGGGGCGGTCGGCGAGCAGTACTTC. This encodes CASSLSMGAVGEQYF.

Notes on this clone: A junction end diverges from the germline sequence, so it may reflect a read error. The chain carries TRBV15 and TRBJ2-1, with D possibly being TRBD2 (6 bases). The CDR3 contains 16 residues. CDR1 LNHNV and CDR2 YYDKDF come from the germline V gene (reference sequence). The CDR3 is CAASRDYGGTYNEQFF. The CDR3 region has the DNA TGTGCCGCCAGCAGAGATTATGGCGGGACCTACAATGAGCAGTTCTTC.

Concerning this clone: The junction differs from germline at one of its ends, possibly a read error. The genes are TRBV7-7 and TRBJ2-2; tentatively, D is TRBD1 (6 bases). The CDR3 is 14 amino acids. Germline CDR1 SSHAT, CDR2 FNYEAQ (reference sequence). This CDR3 reads CASSLIEGAGELFF. In DNA, the CDR3 is TGTGCTAGCAGCTTAATCGAGGGGGCCGGGGAGCTGTTTTTT.

The genes are TRBV28 and TRBJ2-1, with 11 bases lining up with TRBD2. This CDR3 contains 15 residues. V was pared by 8 bases and J by 5 bases, with 8 bases of the junction left unmatched. The germline V gene encodes CDR1 MDHEN and CDR2 SYDVKM. The DNA for the CDR3 is TGTGCCAGCGGTTACTCTAGCGGGAGGAACAATGAGCAGTTCTTC. Encoded protein: CASGYSSGRNNEQFF.

The chain joins TRBV4-1 to TRBJ2-3; D gene ambiguous. The CDR3 extends over 16 amino acids. CDR1 MGHRA and CDR2 YSYEKL come from the germline V gene. Trimming pared 6 bases from V and 2 bases from J, leaving 18 bases between. Written as DNA, the CDR3 is TGCGCCAGCAGGCAAAGCGCCAGCGAGAACACAGATACGCAGTATTTT. Its protein is CASRQSASENTDTQYF.

This chain joins TRBV9 and TRBJ2-1; D perhaps matches TRBD2 (6 bases). The CDR3 covers 14 residues. In germline, CDR1 is SGDLS, CDR2 YYNGEE. The germline V and J ends were trimmed by 4 bases and 9 bases, with 17 bases remaining between them. CDR3 sequence: CASSPRTSEGEQFF. The CDR3 region has the DNA TGTGCCAGCAGCCCCCGGACCTCGGAGGGTGAGCAGTTCTTC.

As to this clone: One end of the junction fails to match germline, which may point to a read error. The V gene is TRBV5-6, the J gene TRBJ2-3, with 8 bases aligning to TRBD1. Germline V gene data show CDR1 as SGHDT and CDR2 as YYEEEE. The CDR3 contains 12 residues. The CDR3 DNA follows: TGTGCCAGCAGCCCCCGGACAGGGCAATGGGATTTT. Its protein is CASSPRTGQWDF. Filled out from reference TRBV5-6 and TRBJ2-3, the complete variable domain reads DAGVTQSPTHLIKTRGQQVTLRCSPKSGHDTVSWYQQALGQGPQFIFQYYEEEERQRGNFPDRFSGHQFPNYSSELNVNALLLGDSALYLCASSPRTGQWDFGPGTRLTVL.

The chain links TRBV5-1 to TRBJ2-4, with 10 bases matching TRBD2. From germline, CDR1 is SGHRS and CDR2 YFSETQ. The junction had 6 bases not matched to a gene; V was cut back by 4 bases and J by 8 bases. This CDR3 contains 14 residues. Written as DNA, the CDR3 is TGCGCCAGCAGCCCGGCTAGCGGGAGTGACATTCAGTACTTC. It yields the protein CASSPASGSDIQYF.

The chain couples TRBV7-9 to TRBJ2-7; TRBD1 is a possible D gene (6 bases). V shed 1 base and J shed 2 bases, with 12 bases lying between them. The CDR3 runs 15 residues. Germline V gene sequence: CDR1 SEHNR, CDR2 FQNEAQ (reference sequence). The CDR3 coding sequence is TGTGCCAGCAGCTTAGACAGGGAGTACCCCTACGAGCAGTACTTC. Translation: CASSLDREYPYEQYF.

This clone was seen a few times. The chain uses TRBV5-4 and TRBJ2-1; D unresolved. Germline V gene lookup returns CDR1 SGHNT and CDR2 YYREEE (reference sequence). Trimming cost V 2 bases and J 6 bases, with 9 bases left between them. This CDR3 is built from 13 residues. The DNA for the CDR3 is TGTGCCAGCAGCTTCGGGTCTAGCAATGAGCAGTTCTTC. Encoded protein: CASSFGSSNEQFF. Looking up the rest from reference TRBV5-4 and TRBJ2-1 gives the full variable domain: ETGVTQSPTHLIKTRGQQVTLRCSSQSGHNTVSWYQQALGQGPQFIFQYYREEENGRGNFPPRFSGLQFPNYSSELNVNALELDDSALYLCASSFGSSNEQFFGPGTRLTVL.

V is TRBV10-3 and J is TRBJ2-7; tentatively, D is TRBD2 (7 bases). The germline gives CDR1 ENHRY, CDR2 SYGVKD. V gave up 9 bases and J gave up 4 bases, with 19 bases separating them. CDR3 size: 14 residues. DNA for the CDR3: TGTGCCATACAGGGAGGTAGGGAGGGGTACGAGCAGTACTTC. It is translated as CAIQGGREGYEQYF.

The chain recombines TRBV5-6 with TRBJ2-7, with 8 positions matching TRBD1. With 7 bases clipped from V and 7 bases from J, the junction kept 22 bases outside the gene matches. This CDR3 comprises 17 residues. Germline values: CDR1 SGHDT, CDR2 YYEEEE. CDR3: CASYSLVATGGFLEQYF. The DNA of the CDR3 is TGTGCCAGCTACAGCTTGGTTGCTACAGGGGGGTTTTTGGAGCAGTACTTC.

The chain joins TRBV2 to TRBJ1-2; possibly TRBD1 for D (6 bases). This CDR3 is built from 12 residues. CDR1 and CDR2 from the germline V gene are SNHLY and FYNNEI. The V end lost 5 bases, the J end lost 8 bases, and 12 bases lay between the germline ends. CDR3 DNA sequence: TGTGCCAGCAGTTTACAGGGTAGAGGCTACACCTTC. Translating it yields CASSLQGRGYTF.

V and J are TRBV27 and TRBJ2-7; the D gene is possibly TRBD1 (5 bases). The CDR3 is 16 residues long. Germline V gene sequence: CDR1 MNHEY, CDR2 SMNVEV (reference sequence). V was pared by 0 bases and J by 2 bases, with 14 bases between. The CDR3 DNA reads TGTGCCAGCAGTTTATCCCCCATTTTGGGGCCCTACGAGCAGTACTTC. Protein product: CASSLSPILGPYEQYF.

This clone has more than one count but fewer than ten. This chain links TRBV6-6 with TRBJ2-7, with D possibly TRBD1 on 7 matching bases. Germline CDR1 MNHNY, CDR2 SVGAGI (reference sequence). This CDR3 comprises 16 residues. Trimming left V 7 bases short and J 3 bases short, with 22 bases between. CDR3 DNA: TGTGCCAGCACCAACCGCGGGACAGCACGACTCTACGAGCAGTACTTC. The encoded protein is CASTNRGTARLYEQYF.

The rearrangement links TRBV5-1 to TRBJ2-2; no clear D. The germline CDR1 and CDR2 sequences are SGHRS and YFSETQ. The V gene lost 4 bases and the J gene lost 1 base, with 5 bases spanning the gap. The CDR3 contains 13 residues. CDR3 sequence reads: CASSPQNTGELFF. The DNA of the CDR3 is TGCGCCAGCAGCCCACAGAACACCGGGGAGCTGTTTTTT. The entire variable domain, with the rest obtained from reference TRBV5-1 and TRBJ2-2, is as follows: KAGVTQTPRYLIKTRGQQVTLSCSPISGHRSVSWYQQTPGQGLQFLFEYFSETQRNKGNFPGRFSGRQFSNSRSEMNVSTLELGDSALYLCASSPQNTGELFFGEGSRLTVL.

The chain has TRBV2 and TRBJ2-5; 7 nucleotides agree with TRBD2. The CDR3 is made up of 14 amino acids. Germline V gene sequence: CDR1 SNHLY, CDR2 FYNNEI. Trimming took 8 bases from V and 6 from J; bases not matched to a gene: 12. The CDR3 here is CASWEGLAEQTQYF. For the CDR3, the DNA is TGTGCCAGCTGGGAGGGCTTAGCAGAACAGACCCAGTACTTC.

The rearrangement uses TRBV9 and TRBJ2-5, with a weak D call TRBD2 (6 bases). Germline V gene sequence: CDR1 SGDLS, CDR2 YYNGEE. The CDR3 contains 13 residues. V lost 5 bases and J lost 3, with 11 bases in between. The CDR3 sequence is CASSQGGKETQYF. CDR3 bases: TGTGCCAGCAGTCAGGGCGGGAAAGAGACCCAGTACTTC.

This rearrangement joins TRBV27 to TRBJ2-7, with 7 bases lining up with TRBD2. The CDR3 totals 15 residues. CDR1 and CDR2 (germline): MNHEY, SMNVEV (reference sequence). V shed 7 bases and J 1 base; nucleotides not matched to a gene: 10. In nucleotides, the CDR3 is TGTGCCAGCACTCGTCGAGCGGGAATATCCTACGAGCAGTACTTC. Translation: CASTRRAGISYEQYF.

V usage is TRBV6-1 and J usage is TRBJ1-3, with 8 positions matching TRBD1. V dropped 8 bases and J dropped 2; count of bases not matched to a gene: 8. The CDR3 has 15 residues. CDR1 is MNHNS, CDR2 SASEGT, per germline. The CDR3 DNA reads as TGTGCCAGCTGGGGGGACAGGCTTGCTGGAAACACCATATATTTT. It encodes CASWGDRLAGNTIYF.

V usage is TRBV7-2 and J usage is TRBJ2-1; TRBD2 agrees at 7 bases. CDR3 size: 15 residues. Unmatched junction bases numbered 10, after V lost 5 bases and J lost 6 bases. Germline CDR1 SGHTA, CDR2 FQGNSA. As DNA, the CDR3 is TGTGCCAGCAGCGTAATTGGACTAGTTAGCAATGAGCAGTTCTTC. It translates to CASSVIGLVSNEQFF.

This clone was picked up one time. The chain employs TRBV9 and TRBJ2-7; D is perhaps TRBD2 (5 bases). Germline CDR1 and CDR2: SGDLS and YYNGEE. The CDR3 has 16 amino acids. V was clipped by 0 bases and J by 7 bases, with 20 bases between them. This CDR3 is CASSVGKEERPREQYF. CDR3 DNA: TGTGCCAGCAGCGTAGGGAAGGAGGAAAGACCCCGGGAGCAGTACTTC.

The genes are TRBV30 and TRBJ1-3; D unclear. The CDR3 has 14 amino acids. Germline loops: CDR1 GTSNPN, CDR2 SVGIG (reference sequence). V lost 0 bases and J lost 4, with 10 bases in between. The CDR3 coding sequence is TGTGCCTGGAGTGTTAACAGCATGGGAAACACCATATATTTT. Residues: CAWSVNSMGNTIYF.